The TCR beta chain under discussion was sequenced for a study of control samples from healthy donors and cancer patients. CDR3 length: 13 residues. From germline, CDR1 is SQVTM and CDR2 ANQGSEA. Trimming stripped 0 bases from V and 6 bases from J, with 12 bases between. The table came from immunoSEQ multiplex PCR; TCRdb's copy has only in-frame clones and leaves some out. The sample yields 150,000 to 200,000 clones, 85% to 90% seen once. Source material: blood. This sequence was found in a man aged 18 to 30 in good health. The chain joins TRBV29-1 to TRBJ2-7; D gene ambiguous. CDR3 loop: CSVEDAGNREQYF. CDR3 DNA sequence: TGCAGCGTTGAAGATGCAGGAAACCGCGAGCAGTACTTC.